These T cell receptor beta chains were read from a single sample in a study of T cell responses to AZD1222 COVID-19 vaccine. Here immunoSEQ multiplex PCR was the method, and the copy in TCRdb shows in-frame clones only, minus some. The sample shows more than 120,000 clones, around 84% of them seen only once. The material sequenced was peripheral blood, taken 28 days after the second AZD1222 dose. The source of these receptors is an adult who received the AZD1222 COVID-19 vaccine. Each CDR3 is given with its conserved first and last residue. The D gene is left open where the match is weak. Clone size is shown for a subset of rows, as once, few, many or a class of expanded clone.

>-|TRBV28|11|TRBJ1-1|-
TGTGCCAGCAGTTATCAAGTTGAAGCTTTCTTT
CASSYQVEAFF
>-|TRBV11-2|17|TRBJ2-5|TRBD2
TGTGCCAGCAGCAGCTTCCGCCCGGGGGGGTCAAAAGAGACCCAGTACTTC
CASSSFRPGGSKETQYF
>-|TRBV24-1|12|TRBJ1-5|-
TGTGCCACCAGTGATTCCTTCCAGCCCCAGCATTTT
CATSDSFQPQHF
>-|TRBV9|13|TRBJ2-3|-
TGTGCCAGCAGCCCTCAAACGGGGTATACGCAGTATTTT
CASSPQTGYTQYF
>-|TRBV5-1|17|TRBJ1-5|TRBD1
TGCGCCAGCAGCTTGTCTATGTTGGGACAGGGTGATCAGCCCCAGCATTTT
CASSLSMLGQGDQPQHF
>-|TRBV20-1|16|TRBJ1-5|-
TGCAGTGCTAGTTCCACAGGGCCTGGGGGTAATCAGCCCCAGCATTTT
CSASSTGPGGNQPQHF
>many|TRBV6-5|15|TRBJ1-1|-
TGTGCCACCACGGCGACAGTTACCATGAACACTGAAGCTTTCTTT
CATTATVTMNTEAFF
>-|TRBV6-1|15|TRBJ1-6|-
TGTGCCAGCAGTGACAGACCCGCCTATAATTCACCCCTCCACTTT
CASSDRPAYNSPLHF
>-|TRBV19|17|TRBJ2-1|TRBD2
TGTGCCAGTAGTAGTGGGAGCGGGGGGGGTTACACCGATGAGCAGTTCTTC
CASSSGSGGGYTDEQFF
>-|TRBV18|14|TRBJ2-7|-
TGTGCCAGCTCACCCCCCCAGCCTTTCTACGAGCAGTACTTC
CASSPPQPFYEQYF
>-|TRBV12-3/TRBV12-4|13|TRBJ1-1|TRBD1
TGTGCCAGCCGTAAGGGGGCGAGCACTGAAGCTTTCTTT
CASRKGASTEAFF
>-|TRBV7-2|13|TRBJ2-2|-
TGTGCCAGCGGGATCTTTCTCACCGGGGAGCTGTTTTTT
CASGIFLTGELFF
>-|TRBV10-2|18|TRBJ1-6|-
TGCGCCAGCAGTGAGGTCTTGCGAACCGCATCCTATAATTCACCCCTCCACTTT
CASSEVLRTASYNSPLHF
>-|TRBV5-6|16|TRBJ1-3|-
TGTGCCAGCAGTAGGTTTCCTGATGGAGATCGGGGCACCATATATTTT
CASSRFPDGDRGTIYF
>-|TRBV30|15|TRBJ1-2|-
TGTGCCTGGAGTCACCGGGACCGTGAGCTCTATGGCTACACCTTC
CAWSHRDRELYGYTF
>-|TRBV10-2|14|TRBJ1-5|TRBD1
TGCGCCAGCAGGAGGACAGGGGGCGATCAGCCCCAGCATTTT
CASRRTGGDQPQHF
>-|TRBV20-1|11|TRBJ1-1|-
TGCAGTGGTCAGGGTGACACTGAAGCTTTCTTT
CSGQGDTEAFF
>-|TRBV14|13|TRBJ1-1|-
TGTGCCAGCAGCCAAGAAATAGGGACTGAAGCTTTCTTT
CASSQEIGTEAFF
>-|TRBV9|15|TRBJ1-3|-
TGTGCCAGCAGCGTAGCGGGGGGGCTTGGAAACACCATATATTTT
CASSVAGGLGNTIYF
>-|TRBV11-2|17|TRBJ2-5|TRBD2
TGTGCCAGCAGCTTCTCCTGGACTAGCGGGGGGGCAGAGACCCAGTACTTC
CASSFSWTSGGAETQYF
>-|TRBV5-1|15|TRBJ2-7|TRBD2
TGCGCCAGCAGCTTCCCGGGACTAGGCCAGGGGGAGCAGTACTTC
CASSFPGLGQGEQYF
>-|TRBV6-6|15|TRBJ2-7|-
TGTGCCAGCAGTTACAGACAGAACGCCCCCTACGAGCAGTACTTC
CASSYRQNAPYEQYF
>-|TRBV20-1|11|TRBJ2-3|-
TGCAGTGCTAGAGATCGTGATACGCAGTATTTT
CSARDRDTQYF
>-|TRBV5-5|17|TRBJ2-1|-
TGTGCCAGCAGCTTGACAATCGGGGGACTTCCGCCCGAAGAGCAGTTCTTC
CASSLTIGGLPPEEQFF
>-|TRBV30|12|TRBJ1-6|-
TGTGCCTGGGGACAGTTCGGTTCACCCCTCCACTTT
CAWGQFGSPLHF
>-|TRBV28|14|TRBJ2-4|-
TGTGCCAGCAGCCTCCCCCCCGCTTCAAACATTCAGTACTTC
CASSLPPASNIQYF
>-|TRBV11-2|14|TRBJ2-1|-
TGTGCCAGCAGCTTATCGGGGGCGTGGCGGGAGCAGTTCTTC
CASSLSGAWREQFF
>-|TRBV9|10|TRBJ2-3|-
TGTGCCAGCAGCAGGGATACGCAGTATTTT
CASSRDTQYF
>-|TRBV5-1|15|TRBJ1-1|TRBD1
TGCGCCAGCAGCGCCCGACAGGGAGAGGACACTGAAGCTTTCTTT
CASSARQGEDTEAFF
>-|TRBV29-1|14|TRBJ1-2|TRBD1
TGCAGCGCCTCCGGACAGCCAGGGGGCTATGGCTACACCTTC
CSASGQPGGYGYTF
>-|TRBV11-2|16|TRBJ1-6|TRBD1
TGTGCCAGCAGCCTCTACAGGGGTAGCTATAATTCACCCCTCCACTTT
CASSLYRGSYNSPLHF
>-|TRBV28|14|TRBJ2-3|-
TGTGCCAGCAGTTGGAGGGGGGGGACAGATACGCAGTATTTT
CASSWRGGTDTQYF
>-|TRBV12-3/TRBV12-4|13|TRBJ1-2|TRBD1
TGTGCCAGCAGTCCAGACAGGGCGGTTGGCTACACCTTC
CASSPDRAVGYTF
>-|TRBV4-1|18|TRBJ2-3|TRBD1
TGCGCCAGCAGCCTACTACCCACCGGACAGGGGAACACAGATACGCAGTATTTT
CASSLLPTGQGNTDTQYF
>-|TRBV6-1|15|TRBJ1-1|-
TGTGCCAGCAGTGAAACACAGGGTGGAGGGACTGAAGCTTTCTTT
CASSETQGGGTEAFF
>-|TRBV4-2|15|TRBJ2-7|TRBD1
TGTGCCAGCAGCCTACAGGGGTCGGAGGCCTACGAGCAGTACTTC
CASSLQGSEAYEQYF
>-|TRBV2|11|TRBJ1-1|-
TGTGCCAGCAGGAGGCAGGCTGAAGCTTTCTTT
CASRRQAEAFF
>-|TRBV28|13|TRBJ2-5|-
TGTGCCAGCAGTTGGGCGGCGAAAGAGACCCAGTACTTC
CASSWAAKETQYF